This T cell receptor (beta chain) is from a study of shared clonotypes between healthy human individuals. The protocol was immunoSEQ multiplex PCR, while the TCRdb copy is restricted to in-frame clones and leaves out a portion. The profile shows more than 550,000 clones, about 92% of them singletons. Positively selected for CCR7, the CD45RO-negative cells used as naive CD8 cells excluded terminally differentiated effector memory CD45RA+ cells. This CDR3 region has 14 residues. V lost 10 bases and J 2 bases, leaving 18 bases between the germline ends. CDR1 and CDR2 from the germline V gene are SGHAT and FQNNGV.

The V call is TRBV11-2, the J call TRBJ2-7; D may be TRBD1 (6 bases). This receptor was obtained from a man aged 25 to 40 in good health. Sequencing was carried out using naive CD8+ T cells sorted from blood. CDR3 sequence reads: CATRDTTFAYEQYF. The CDR3 DNA reads TGTGCCACCCGGGACACTACATTCGCCTACGAGCAGTACTTC.